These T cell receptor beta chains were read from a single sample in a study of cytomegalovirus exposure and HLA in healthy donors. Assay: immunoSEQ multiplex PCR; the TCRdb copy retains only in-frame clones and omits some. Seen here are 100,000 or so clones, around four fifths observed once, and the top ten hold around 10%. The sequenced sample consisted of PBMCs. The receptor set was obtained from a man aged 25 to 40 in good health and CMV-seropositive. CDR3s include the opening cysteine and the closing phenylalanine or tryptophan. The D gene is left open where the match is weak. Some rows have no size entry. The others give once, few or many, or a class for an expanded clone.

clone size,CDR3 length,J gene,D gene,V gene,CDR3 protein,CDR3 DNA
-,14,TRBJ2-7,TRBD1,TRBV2,CARTATTGNYEQYF,TGTGCCAGGACAGCTACGACAGGGAACTACGAGCAGTACTTC
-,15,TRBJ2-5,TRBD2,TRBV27,CASRGSGGARETQYF,TGTGCCAGCAGGGGTAGCGGGGGGGCGCGTGAGACCCAGTACTTC
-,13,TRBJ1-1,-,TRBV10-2,CASSTGRLTEAFF,TGCGCCAGCAGCACCGGTCGGTTAACTGAAGCTTTCTTT
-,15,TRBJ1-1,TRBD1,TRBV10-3,CAISETGGSEYEAFF,TGTGCCATCAGTGAGACAGGGGGGAGTGAATATGAAGCTTTCTTT
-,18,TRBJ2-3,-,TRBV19,CASSNGHPPRVGTDTQYF,TGTGCCAGTAGTAACGGACATCCTCCAAGGGTCGGCACAGATACGCAGTATTTT
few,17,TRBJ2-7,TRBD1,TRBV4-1,CASSQDPWTGLTYEQYF,TGCGCCAGCAGCCAAGATCCTTGGACAGGGTTAACCTACGAGCAGTACTTC
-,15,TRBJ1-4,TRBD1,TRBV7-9,CASSPWTGEEEKLFF,TGTGCCAGCAGCCCTTGGACAGGCGAGGAGGAAAAACTGTTTTTT
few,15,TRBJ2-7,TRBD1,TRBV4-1,CASSHGDRDNNEQYF,TGCGCCAGCAGCCACGGGGACAGGGACAACAACGAGCAGTACTTC
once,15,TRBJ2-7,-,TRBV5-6,CASSKYGGRDDEQYF,TGTGCCAGCAGCAAATACGGGGGTCGGGACGACGAGCAGTACTTC
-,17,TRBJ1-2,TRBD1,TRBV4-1,CASSQGSPGQRYYGYTF,TGCGCCAGCAGCCAAGGTAGCCCGGGACAGCGCTACTATGGCTACACCTTC
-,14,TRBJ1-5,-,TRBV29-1,CSIPGLSLDQPQHF,TGCAGCATCCCAGGGTTGAGCTTGGATCAGCCCCAGCATTTT
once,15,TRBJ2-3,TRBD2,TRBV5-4,CASSDGGSFKDTQYF,TGTGCCAGCAGCGACGGGGGGAGTTTCAAAGATACGCAGTATTTT
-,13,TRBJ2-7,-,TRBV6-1,CASREVGAYEQYF,TGTGCCAGCAGGGAAGTAGGGGCCTACGAGCAGTACTTC
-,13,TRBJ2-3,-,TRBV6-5,CASVAEGTDTQYF,TGTGCCAGCGTGGCGGAGGGCACAGATACGCAGTATTTT
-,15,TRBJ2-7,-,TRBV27,CASSEEGGRPYEQYF,TGTGCCAGCAGTGAGGAGGGGGGGCGACCCTACGAGCAGTACTTC
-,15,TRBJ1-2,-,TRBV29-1,CSVIEERGGASGYTF,TGCAGCGTTATTGAGGAAAGAGGAGGGGCGAGCGGCTACACCTTC
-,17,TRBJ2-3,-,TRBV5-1,CASSSGLRAGSTDTQYF,TGCGCCAGCAGCTCCGGCCTCCGGGCGGGGAGCACAGATACGCAGTATTTT
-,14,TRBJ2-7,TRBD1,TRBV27,CASSLGTGVYEQYF,TGTGCCAGCAGTTTAGGGACAGGGGTTTACGAGCAGTACTTC
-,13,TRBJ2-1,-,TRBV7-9,CASSSGGADEQFF,TGTGCCAGCAGCTCCGGTGGAGCCGATGAGCAGTTCTTC
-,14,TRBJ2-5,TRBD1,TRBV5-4,CASSPATGRKTQYF,TGTGCCAGCAGCCCGGCGACAGGGCGGAAGACCCAGTACTTC
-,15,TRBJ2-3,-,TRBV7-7,CASSPGQTSTDTQYF,TGTGCCAGCAGCCCCGGACAGACCAGCACAGATACGCAGTATTTT
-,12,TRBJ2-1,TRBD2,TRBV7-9,CSSSVVAGEQFF,TGTTCCAGCAGCGTCGTAGCGGGGGAGCAGTTCTTC
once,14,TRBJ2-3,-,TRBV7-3,CASSSGLGADTQYF,TGTGCCAGCAGCTCGGGACTTGGTGCAGATACGCAGTATTTT
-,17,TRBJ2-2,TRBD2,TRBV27,CASRARGRGAQTGELFF,TGTGCCAGCCGCGCTCGAGGGCGGGGGGCGCAAACCGGGGAGCTGTTTTTT
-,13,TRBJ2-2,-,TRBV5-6,CASSHPSAGELFF,TGTGCCAGCAGCCACCCCAGCGCCGGGGAGCTGTTTTTT
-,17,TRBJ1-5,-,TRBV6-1,CASSEDYLGRGGQPQHF,TGTGCCAGCAGTGAAGACTATTTAGGGAGGGGAGGACAGCCCCAGCATTTT
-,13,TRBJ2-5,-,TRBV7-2,CASSLSYQETQYF,TGTGCCAGCAGCTTATCGTACCAAGAGACCCAGTACTTC
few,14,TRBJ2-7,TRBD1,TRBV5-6,CASSFRQGMYEQYF,TGTGCCAGCAGCTTTAGACAGGGTATGTACGAGCAGTACTTC
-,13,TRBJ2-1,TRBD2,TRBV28,CASSQKTSGQQFF,TGTGCCAGCAGCCAAAAGACTAGCGGACAGCAGTTCTTC
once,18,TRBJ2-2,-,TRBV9,CASSRQSGFVSLTGELFF,TGTGCCAGCAGCCGCCAGTCAGGGTTTGTATCTCTTACCGGGGAGCTGTTTTTT
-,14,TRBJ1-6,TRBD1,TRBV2,CASKGQGASSPLHF,TGTGCCAGTAAGGGACAGGGGGCCTCTTCACCCCTCCACTTT
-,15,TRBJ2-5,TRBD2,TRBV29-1,CSVAIGGEDEETQYF,TGCAGCGTTGCCATTGGGGGGGAGGATGAAGAGACCCAGTACTTC
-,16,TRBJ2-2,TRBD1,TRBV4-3,CASSQQDRVKPGELFF,TGCGCCAGCAGCCAACAGGACAGGGTGAAGCCCGGGGAGCTGTTTTTT
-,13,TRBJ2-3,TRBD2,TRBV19,CATSGGLPDTQYF,TGTGCCACGTCGGGGGGGCTCCCAGATACGCAGTATTTT
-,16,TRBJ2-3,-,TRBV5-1,CASSAFRGAVADTQYF,TGCGCCAGCAGCGCCTTCAGGGGGGCTGTGGCAGATACGCAGTATTTT
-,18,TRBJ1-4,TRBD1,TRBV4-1,CASSQDAGQGSTNEKLFF,TGCGCCAGCAGCCAAGATGCGGGACAGGGATCAACTAATGAAAAACTGTTTTTT